This T cell receptor beta chain stems from a study of beta chain features in type 1 diabetes. Trimming left V 6 bases short and J 2 bases short, with 10 bases between. Germline V CDR1 and CDR2: GTSNPN, SVGIG (reference sequence). This CDR3 is 12 amino acids long. As regards this clone: The antigen remains unidentified.

The isolated RNA, all of it, was reverse transcribed, so expressed TCRB transcripts were what got sequenced. Repertoires were generated with immunoSEQ multiplex PCR, while TCRdb's copy carries only in-frame clones and drops some. The profile covers 150,000 or so clones, with 63% appearing a single time and roughly 0.092% taken by the ten largest. Whole-study findings and limits: Type 1 diabetes patients showed a moderate but significant shortening of TCRB CDR3s in all four CD4+ subsets. Equally in patients and controls, shorter templates might have been favored by PCR.

Sequenced material: naive CD4+ T cells from blood. The clonotype was recovered from a young man with type 1 diabetes. The V gene is TRBV30, the J gene TRBJ2-5, with D possibly being TRBD2 (5 bases). CDR3 amino acids: CACWTSQETQYF. CDR3 nucleotide sequence: TGTGCCTGCTGGACTTCGCAAGAGACCCAGTACTTC.